This TCR beta chain was sequenced in a study of blood T cell repertoires in COVID-19. Study information: T cells, B-cell-depleted T cells, or PBMCs supplied cDNA or gDNA.

The sample holds one count of this clone. V trimming: 4 bases; J trimming: 4 bases; junction bases outside the gene matches: 10. Germline V lookup: CDR1 SGHNT, CDR2 YYREEE (reference sequence). This CDR3 has 15 amino acids. Per the authors' pipeline: Using reference gene primer amplification, nucleated cell counts were estimated. Repertoires were generated with immunoSEQ multiplex PCR, while TCRdb's copy carries only in-frame clones and drops some. That table gives V, J and clone size, and the DNA gave D and trimming. The sample records about 130,000 clones, around 86% being singletons. The sample was peripheral blood. This clonotype was sampled from a woman in her 50s who had recovered from COVID-19. The chain links TRBV5-4 to TRBJ2-5; 7 bases are a match to TRBD1. The CDR3 DNA reads as TGTGCCAGCAGCAGTGCCGGGACAGTCGGAGAGACCCAGTACTTC. Translating gives CASSSAGTVGETQYF.